The 25 T cell receptor beta chains in this list originate from one sample, sequenced in a study of identifying expanded T cells in peripheral blood. The protocol was immunoSEQ multiplex PCR, while the TCRdb copy is restricted to in-frame clones and leaves out a portion. The sample carries tens of thousands of clones, 65% to 90% recorded once. The sample taken for sequencing was blood. Source of these receptors: a person between 18 and 75 years old in good health.

The chain couples TRBV2 to TRBJ2-7, with a weak D call TRBD1 (6 bases). The V gene's germline CDR1 is SNHLY and CDR2 FYNNEI. Trimming removed 4 bases from V and 5 bases from J, with 15 bases in between. CDR3 length: 14 amino acids. As DNA, the CDR3 is TGTGCCAGCAGTGTCCTAAGGACAGTCGACGAGCAGTACTTC. It translates to CASSVLRTVDEQYF.

This rearrangement joins TRBV28 to TRBJ2-7, with D maybe TRBD2 (6 bases). The CDR3 runs to 14 residues. Germline V gives CDR1 MDHEN, CDR2 SYDVKM. Trimming removed 9 bases at V and 4 bases at J, with 19 bases between. CDR3 protein: CASGGVGVRYEQYF. The DNA for the CDR3 is TGTGCCAGTGGAGGGGTAGGGGTCAGGTACGAGCAGTACTTC.

In this sample, this clone turned up once. The CDR3 sequence: CASSQPGQGAFTGELFF. The DNA for the CDR3 is TGTGCCAGCAGCCAGCCGGGACAGGGGGCTTTCACCGGGGAGCTGTTTTTT. The chain carries TRBV4-2 and TRBJ2-2, with 12 bases identical to TRBD1. Per germline, CDR1 LGHNA and CDR2 YNFKEQ. CDR3 size: 17 residues. With V trimmed by 3 bases and J by 4 bases, 6 bases remained unmatched.

V and J are TRBV10-3 and TRBJ2-7, with 14 bases that match TRBD2. Trimming took 6 bases from V and 6 from J; bases not matched to a gene: 4. Per germline, CDR1 ENHRY and CDR2 SYGVKD. CDR3 size: 14 residues. As DNA, the CDR3 is TGTGCCATCAGGGGACTAGCGGGAGCCCCCGAGCAGTACTTC. This codes for CAIRGLAGAPEQYF.

The chain couples TRBV9 to TRBJ1-2; 7 nucleotides align to TRBD1. The V gene end was trimmed by 5 bases and the J gene end by 8 bases; junction bases not matched to a gene: 18. Germline lookup yields CDR1 SGDLS and CDR2 YYNGEE. The CDR3 loop spans 16 amino acids. The CDR3 loop reads CASRGPRGGLYKGYTF. Here the CDR3 DNA reads TGTGCCAGCAGGGGTCCCAGAGGGGGCTTATACAAAGGCTACACCTTC.

The chain joins TRBV7-2 to TRBJ2-3; D perhaps matches TRBD2 (6 bases). CDR3 size: 16 residues. CDR1 and CDR2 (germline): SGHTA, FQGNSA. V lost 7 bases and J 2 bases, leaving 19 bases between the germline ends. CDR3 nucleotide sequence: TGTGCCAGCACCCGGGTCGGAGTAGCGGTCACAGATACGCAGTATTTT. This codes for CASTRVGVAVTDTQYF. Complete variable domain (other parts from reference TRBV7-2 and TRBJ2-3): GAGVSQSPSNKVTEKGKDVELRCDPISGHTALYWYRQSLGQGLEFLIYFQGNSAPDKSGLPSDRFSAERTGGSVSTLTIQRTQQEDSAVYLCASTRVGVAVTDTQYFGPGTRLTVL.

The V and J genes are TRBV28 and TRBJ1-1, with TRBD1 matching 7 bases. From germline, CDR1 is MDHEN and CDR2 SYDVKM. V shed 5 bases, J shed 1 base, and the junction held 16 bases outside the gene matches. The CDR3 has 18 residues. The CDR3 loop is CASSPPPGTATKNTEAFF. CDR3 bases: TGTGCCAGCAGTCCTCCCCCCGGGACAGCGACGAAGAACACTGAAGCTTTCTTT.

This clone was recorded only once. The chain recombines TRBV7-8 with TRBJ1-5; weak D call: TRBD1 (6 bases). Germline V CDR1 and CDR2: SGHVS, FQNEAQ. Between the trimmed V and J ends, which lost 5 bases and 2 bases, there was a span of 13 bases. The CDR3 runs to 15 residues. The CDR3 DNA follows: TGTGCCAGCAGCGTACAGGGTCTCGGCAATCAGCCCCAGCATTTT. Translating it yields CASSVQGLGNQPQHF.

This chain uses TRBV4-3 with TRBJ2-4; no definite D call. V shed 1 base and J shed 4 bases, with 14 bases lying between them. CDR1 and CDR2 (germline): LGHNA, YSLEER. The CDR3 has 16 residues. CDR3 sequence: CASSQARPITKNIQYF. The CDR3 bases are TGCGCCAGCAGCCAAGCAAGACCCATTACGAAAAACATTCAGTACTTC.

In DNA, the CDR3 is TGCAGCGTTTCGGTCTTAGGTATGGTCAATGAGCAGTTCTTC. It specifies CSVSVLGMVNEQFF. The chain carries TRBV29-1 and TRBJ2-1, with no clear D. The V and J ends lost 5 bases and 6 bases respectively, with 17 bases between them. The CDR3 extends over 14 amino acids. From germline, CDR1 is SQVTM and CDR2 ANQGSEA.

The chain is built from TRBV15 and TRBJ2-1; the match to TRBD1 covers 9 bases. CDR1 and CDR2 (germline): LNHNV, YYDKDF (reference sequence). Trimming cost V 8 bases and J 4 bases; bases outside gene matches: 3. The CDR3 runs 13 residues. The CDR3 here is CATRDRVYNEQFF. CDR3 DNA sequence: TGTGCCACCCGGGACAGGGTATACAATGAGCAGTTCTTC.

The chain joins TRBV5-3 to TRBJ2-3; 10 bases map to TRBD2. TRBV5-3 is known as an ORF, though its function is uncertain. The CDR3 is made up of 18 amino acids. V dropped 4 bases and J dropped 3; count of bases not matched to a gene: 14. CDR3 in DNA: TGTGCCAGAAGCCGCCGGACTAGCGGTAATCTAGCAACAGATACGCAGTATTTT. It is translated as CARSRRTSGNLATDTQYF.

The rearrangement links TRBV5-5 to TRBJ1-1; 9 nucleotides align to TRBD1. CDR1 is SGHKS, CDR2 YYEKEE, per germline (reference sequence). The CDR3 is 15 residues long. The junction had 5 bases not matched to a gene; V was cut back by 4 bases and J by 1 base. The CDR3 sequence is CASSTTGQGNTEAFF. CDR3 nucleotides: TGTGCCAGCAGCACCACGGGACAGGGGAACACTGAAGCTTTCTTT.

Remarks on this clone: Its ends do not fully match the called genes, so a read error is possible. V is TRBV7-2 and J is TRBJ2-1; TRBD2 aligns across 9 bases. The germline V gene has CDR1 SGHTA and CDR2 FQGNSA. This CDR3 has 13 amino acids. CDR3 coding DNA: TGTGCCAGCAGCCCGGGACTAGCCAATAAGCAGTTCTTC. It specifies CASSPGLANKQFF. The full variable domain, completed using reference TRBV7-2 and TRBJ2-1, is GAGVSQSPSNKVTEKGKDVELRCDPISGHTALYWYRQSLGQGLEFLIYFQGNSAPDKSGLPSDRFSAERTGGSVSTLTIQRTQQEDSAVYLCASSPGLANKQFFGPGTRLTVL.

The V call is TRBV9, the J call TRBJ2-5; 8 positions agree with TRBD1. The V gene's germline CDR1 is SGDLS and CDR2 YYNGEE. V was pared by 2 bases and J by 4 bases, with 4 bases of the junction left unmatched. This CDR3 contains 14 residues. DNA of the CDR3: TGTGCCAGCAGCGTCAGAGGACAGGGAGAGACCCAGTACTTC. Residues: CASSVRGQGETQYF.

V is TRBV7-9 and J is TRBJ2-1; TRBD1 matches at 7 bases. V lost 5 bases, J lost 11 bases, and 9 bases stayed unmatched. The CDR3 has 13 residues. The V gene's germline CDR1 is SEHNR and CDR2 FQNEAQ (reference sequence). The CDR3: CASSLSTGYKQFF. The CDR3 DNA follows: TGTGCCAGCAGCCTGTCGACAGGGTATAAGCAGTTCTTC.

The gene calls are TRBV27 and TRBJ2-4, with D possibly matching TRBD2 (5 bases). The ends were cut back, 2 bases at V and 1 base at J, with 6 bases in the middle. This CDR3 is built from 14 residues. Germline lookup yields CDR1 MNHEY and CDR2 SMNVEV (reference sequence). CDR3 amino acids: CASSLGGAKNIQYF. The CDR3, as DNA: TGTGCCAGCAGTTTAGGAGGTGCCAAAAACATTCAGTACTTC.

This clone was counted a few times. This rearrangement joins TRBV5-1 to TRBJ2-1; 8 bases agree with TRBD2. V lost 4 bases, J lost 7 bases, and 7 bases stayed unmatched. The CDR3 runs to 14 residues. Germline CDR1 SGHRS, CDR2 YFSETQ. Here the CDR3 reads CASSARLASNEQFF. The CDR3, as DNA: TGCGCCAGCAGCGCCCGACTAGCGTCTAATGAGCAGTTCTTC.

The CDR3 sequence is CASSSGLAGGPAVGEQFF. CDR3 nucleotides: TGCGCCAGCAGCAGCGGACTAGCGGGGGGGCCCGCAGTCGGTGAGCAGTTCTTC. The chain has TRBV5-1 and TRBJ2-1; 15 positions agree with TRBD2. J was trimmed by 9 bases and V by 4 bases; bases with no gene match: 14. Germline assignment: CDR1 SGHRS and CDR2 YFSETQ. The CDR3 runs to 18 residues.

The rearrangement links TRBV9 to TRBJ1-1, with D perhaps matching TRBD1 (6 bases). From germline, CDR1 is SGDLS and CDR2 YYNGEE. Trimming cost V 4 bases and J 1 base, with 14 bases left between them. CDR3 length: 15 amino acids. The CDR3 here is CASSPGTLGNTEAFF. The CDR3, as DNA: TGTGCCAGCAGCCCGGGGACACTTGGGAACACTGAAGCTTTCTTT. Using reference TRBV9 and TRBJ1-1 for the parts outside the CDR3, the full variable domain is DSGVTQTPKHLITATGQRVTLRCSPRSGDLSVYWYQQSLDQGLQFLIQYYNGEERAKGNILERFSAQQFPDLHSELNLSSLELGDSALYFCASSPGTLGNTEAFFGQGTRLTVV.

The V gene is TRBV2, the J gene TRBJ2-3; D may match TRBD1 or TRBD2 (5 bases each). The germline CDR1 and CDR2 sequences are SNHLY and FYNNEI. This CDR3 is built from 14 residues. Deletions cut 6 bases from V and 0 bases from J, with 10 bases between. The CDR3 DNA is TGTGCCAGCAGAACTAGGGGTAGCACAGATACGCAGTATTTT. Its protein product is CASRTRGSTDTQYF.

The chain uses TRBV5-1 and TRBJ2-7; the match to TRBD1 covers 10 bases. The germline gives CDR1 SGHRS, CDR2 YFSETQ. V lost 4 bases, J lost 7 bases, and 8 bases stayed unmatched. The CDR3 is made up of 14 amino acids. The CDR3 here is CASSPGQGMGEQYV. The CDR3 DNA follows: TGCGCCAGCAGCCCGGGACAGGGGATGGGAGAGCAGTACGTC.

The chain uses TRBV7-2 and TRBJ2-1; 10 bases align to TRBD1. V gave up 5 bases and J gave up 5 bases; unmatched junction bases: 3. Germline V lookup: CDR1 SGHTA, CDR2 FQGNSA. The CDR3 sequence is 14 residues long. The CDR3 is CASSPGQGHNEQFF. In nucleotides, the CDR3 is TGTGCCAGCAGCCCGGGACAGGGGCACAATGAGCAGTTCTTC.

This rearrangement joins TRBV7-9 to TRBJ2-1, with D maybe TRBD1 (5 bases). Trimming shortened V by 5 bases and J by 5 bases, and 10 bases separated the two germline ends. The CDR3 is 13 residues long. Germline-derived CDR1 and CDR2 are SEHNR and FQNEAQ (reference sequence). The CDR3 spells CASSPRGNNEQFF. In DNA, the CDR3 is TGTGCCAGCAGCCCTAGGGGAAACAATGAGCAGTTCTTC.

The rearrangement uses TRBV5-4 and TRBJ1-2; possible D gene TRBD1, 6 bases. Germline lookup yields CDR1 SGHNT and CDR2 YYREEE (reference sequence). The V end lost 4 bases, the J end lost 3 bases, and 22 bases lay between the germline ends. This CDR3 region has 17 residues. The DNA for the CDR3 is TGTGCCAGCAGCGCGTCCAGGGGACTGGCGCTAGACTATGGCTACACCTTC. This encodes CASSASRGLALDYGYTF.